This T cell receptor (beta chain) was observed in a study of regulatory and conventional T cells in RAG deficiency. This CDR3 comprises 16 residues. The germline V and J ends were trimmed by 4 bases and 9 bases, with 26 bases remaining between them. From germline, CDR1 is SGHDT and CDR2 YYEEEE. As for this clone: What it binds is not known.

Genomic DNA came from blood conventional CD4+ T cells gated CD25-low CD127-high. Study-wide findings and caveats: Omenn patients showed >75% Treg-Tconv overlap and shorter CDR3 lengths.

TCRdb's table, derived via immunoSEQ multiplex PCR, lists solely in-frame clones and lacks some. The sample contains approximately 35,000 clones, roughly 76% of which appear only once. The same sample was also studied in work on regulatory T cells. Per that paper: Amplification used 52 TRBV primers and 13 TRBJ primers.

V usage is TRBV5-6 and J usage is TRBJ2-7; D tentatively fits TRBD1 or TRBD2 (5 bases each). Sequenced material: CD4+ effector T cells sorted from blood. The receptor was isolated from a human donor in good health. In DNA, the CDR3 is TGTGCCAGCAGCGTCCGCTCCGGGACGGCTACGATGCGGCAGTACTTC. This encodes CASSVRSGTATMRQYF.